The 17 T cell receptor beta chains in this list originate from one sample, sequenced in a study of cytomegalovirus exposure and HLA in healthy donors. PCR was performed using 60 Vbeta and 13 Jbeta primers. Using immunoSEQ multiplex PCR, the repertoire was profiled, and TCRdb retains in-frame clones only, with some absent. The table records around 49,000 clones, around 80% of them present only once. Material: PBMCs. These receptors all come from a man aged 25 to 40 in good health and CMV-seropositive.

The V and J genes are TRBV27 and TRBJ2-3; 11 positions agree with TRBD2. Germline CDR1 is MNHEY and CDR2 is SMNVEV (reference sequence). The CDR3 is 16 amino acids. V lost 4 bases to trimming and J lost 7 bases; unmatched junction nucleotides: 10. The CDR3 nucleotides are TGTGCCAGCAGTTCGCCCCCGACTAGCGGGGTTAATACGCAGTATTTT. It specifies CASSSPPTSGVNTQYF.

The chain combines TRBV6-6 with TRBJ1-5; D is undetermined. Trimming removed 6 bases at V and 4 bases at J, with 16 bases between. The CDR3 has 15 amino acids. Germline assignment: CDR1 MNHNY and CDR2 SVGAGI (reference sequence). CDR3 nucleotides: TGTGCCAGCAGAGACGGAGATTTGAGGAATCAGCCCCAGCATTTT. Protein: CASRDGDLRNQPQHF.

The rearrangement links TRBV6-4 to TRBJ2-3; 7 bases match TRBD2. Germline V gene sequence: CDR1 MRHNA, CDR2 SNTAGT. Trimming removed 5 bases from V and 3 bases from J; junction bases left unmatched: 11. The CDR3 contains 16 residues. CDR3 sequence: CASSPTPSGATDTQYF. Here the CDR3 DNA reads TGTGCCAGCAGTCCGACCCCTAGCGGTGCTACAGATACGCAGTATTTT.

The rearrangement joins TRBV5-1 to TRBJ1-2; 11 bases are a match to TRBD1. This CDR3 has 16 residues. Germline trimming cut 4 bases from V and 0 bases from J; bases unmatched to any gene: 5. Germline CDR1 is SGHRS and CDR2 is YFSETQ. CDR3 in amino acids: CASSPRTGGSNYGYTF. As DNA, the CDR3 is TGCGCCAGCAGCCCCAGGACAGGGGGCTCTAACTATGGCTACACCTTC.

This chain connects TRBV19 to TRBJ1-5, with 11 nucleotides matching TRBD1. The CDR3 is made up of 16 amino acids. In germline, CDR1 is LNHDA, CDR2 SQIVND (reference sequence). Trimming cost V 7 bases and J 3 bases; bases outside gene matches: 8. CDR3 nucleotides: TGTGCCAGTATCTCCGGGACAGGGGGTCTCAATCAGCCCCAGCATTTT. It codes for CASISGTGGLNQPQHF.

The chain combines TRBV10-3 with TRBJ1-5; 9 bases map to TRBD1. V lost 6 bases and J lost 3; bases outside the gene matches: 12. There are 17 residues in the CDR3. Germline V gene data show CDR1 as ENHRY and CDR2 as SYGVKD. The CDR3: CAIRRDRATLINQPQHF. The CDR3, as DNA: TGTGCCATCAGGAGGGACAGGGCGACTCTCATCAATCAGCCCCAGCATTTT.

The chain joins TRBV10-3 to TRBJ2-1, with D perhaps matching TRBD1 (6 bases). The CDR3 is 13 residues long. The V gene lost 3 bases and the J gene lost 7 bases, with 10 bases spanning the gap. The V gene's germline CDR1 is ENHRY and CDR2 SYGVKD. The CDR3 loop reads CAISDRGPNEQFF. CDR3 DNA sequence: TGTGCCATCAGTGACAGGGGTCCAAATGAGCAGTTCTTC.

The rearrangement joins TRBV10-3 to TRBJ2-2; TRBD2 aligns across 9 bases. This CDR3 has 13 amino acids. Germline V gene data show CDR1 as ENHRY and CDR2 as SYGVKD. V shed 10 bases and J 5 bases; nucleotides not matched to a gene: 5. The chain's CDR3 is CATAGGSTGELFF. CDR3 DNA: TGTGCCACGGCGGGGGGGAGTACCGGGGAGCTGTTTTTT.

The chain couples TRBV5-1 to TRBJ1-6; no definite D call. Germline CDR1 reads SGHRS; CDR2 reads YFSETQ. CDR3 length: 13 residues. Trimming left V 1 base short and J 7 bases short, with 6 bases between. Here the CDR3 reads CASSLKENSPLHF. The CDR3 bases are TGCGCCAGCAGCTTGAAAGAGAATTCACCCCTCCACTTT.

The sample holds a few counts of this clone. The J gene is TRBJ1-2, the V gene TRBV6-5, with no clear D. Germline CDR1 reads MNHEY; CDR2 reads SVGAGI. V dropped 11 bases and J dropped 5 bases, with 12 bases sitting between them. The CDR3 is 11 amino acids. CDR3 sequence reads: CASGSRYGYTF. CDR3 coding DNA: TGTGCCTCAGGATCGAGATATGGCTACACCTTC.

Only a few counts were recorded for this clone. The chain carries TRBV6-1 and TRBJ1-1, with 8 bases fitting TRBD1. Trimming at V came to 4 bases and at J to 1 base, leaving 11 bases not matched to a gene. Germline loops: CDR1 MNHNS, CDR2 SASEGT. This CDR3 contains 17 residues. The CDR3 reads CASSGNPTGEKNTEAFF. As DNA, the CDR3 is TGTGCCAGCAGTGGGAACCCGACAGGGGAGAAGAACACTGAAGCTTTCTTT.

The gene calls are TRBV2 and TRBJ2-5; TRBD1 matches at 7 bases. The CDR3 totals 14 residues. The V and J ends lost 11 bases and 6 bases, in that order; junction bases with no gene match: 15. Germline CDR1 and CDR2: SNHLY and FYNNEI. CDR3 DNA: TGTGCCTCAACAACTGACAGGGCGGCGAAGACCCAGTACTTC. Encoded protein: CASTTDRAAKTQYF.

Turning to this clone: The junction differs from germline at one of its ends, possibly a read error. This chain connects TRBV13 to TRBJ2-1, with D tentatively TRBD2 (7 bases). This CDR3 spans 17 amino acids. The germline CDR1 and CDR2 sequences are PRHDT and FYEKMQ (reference sequence). The DNA of the CDR3 is TGTGCCAGCAGCATAGGGGGAGTGGGGGGGTCCTACAATGAGCAGTTCTTC. The encoded protein is CASSIGGVGGSYNEQFF. Together with reference TRBV13 and TRBJ2-1, the CDR3 gives the full variable domain: AAGVIQSPRHLIKEKRETATLKCYPIPRHDTVYWYQQGPGQDPQFLISFYEKMQSDKGSIPDRFSAQQFSDYHSELNMSSLELGDSALYFCASSIGGVGGSYNEQFFGPGTRLTVL.

This clone was seen a few times. The gene calls are TRBV5-1 and TRBJ2-7, with TRBD1 identical over 8 bases. The trim removed 1 base at V and 2 bases at J, leaving 5 bases unmatched. This CDR3 is built from 15 residues. The germline V gene has CDR1 SGHRS and CDR2 YFSETQ. The CDR3 nucleotides read TGCGCCAGCAGCTTGCGGGACAGGATCACCTACGAGCAGTACTTC. Amino acids: CASSLRDRITYEQYF.

The gene calls are TRBV19 and TRBJ1-2, with TRBD1 matching 7 bases. V gave up 6 bases and J gave up 3 bases; unmatched junction bases: 4. The germline V gene encodes CDR1 LNHDA and CDR2 SQIVND (reference sequence). The CDR3 runs to 13 residues. CDR3: CASRAGGDYGYTF. The CDR3 region has the DNA TGTGCCAGTAGGGCAGGGGGAGACTATGGCTACACCTTC. The whole variable domain, remainder taken from reference TRBV19 and TRBJ1-2, is DGGITQSPKYLFRKEGQNVTLSCEQNLNHDAMYWYRQDPGQGLRLIYYSQIVNDFQKGDIAEGYSVSREKKESFPLTVTSAQKNPTAFYLCASRAGGDYGYTFGSGTRLTVV.

The chain combines TRBV29-1 with TRBJ2-5, with TRBD1 matching over 9 bases. With the DNA end fitting TRBJ2-7 better, the J assignment may be wrong. Germline lookup yields CDR1 SQVTM and CDR2 ANQGSEA. The CDR3 loop spans 13 amino acids. The DNA of the CDR3 is TGCAGCGTTGGGGGACAGGGACTCTACGAGCAGTACTTC. Protein sequence: CSVGGQGLYEQYF.

The V and J genes are TRBV6-1 and TRBJ1-6; D remains unclear. With 7 bases removed from V and 0 bases from J, the gap between germline ends came to 7 bases. Germline values: CDR1 MNHNS, CDR2 SASEGT. The CDR3 is made up of 14 amino acids. CDR3 DNA: TGTGCCAGCACTTCAGGCTCCTATAATTCACCCCTCCACTTT. Protein: CASTSGSYNSPLHF.